The T cell receptor beta chain described here comes from a study of metastatic and nonmetastatic thyroid tumors. Treatment of any kind had been given to no patient before thyroid surgery. This CDR3 has 14 amino acids. CDR1 is DFQATT, CDR2 SNEGSKA, per germline (reference sequence). TCRdb re-analyzed the PCR reads through MiXCR. Of approximately 3,100 clones in the sample, less than 45% were seen once. As for this clone: The junction shows a germline mismatch at one end, possibly a read error.

The V and J genes are TRBV20-1 and TRBJ2-2; the D gene is possibly TRBD1 (6 bases). The sequencing sample was made of tumor tissue. The TCR comes from a female donor with papillary thyroid cancer or a benign thyroid nodule (not recorded which). Some clones in this sample may be carry-over from other donors' samples. The CDR3 here is CSARDRPNTGELFF. As DNA, the CDR3 is TGCAGTGCTCGAGACAGGCCGAACACCGGGGAGCTGTTTTTT.